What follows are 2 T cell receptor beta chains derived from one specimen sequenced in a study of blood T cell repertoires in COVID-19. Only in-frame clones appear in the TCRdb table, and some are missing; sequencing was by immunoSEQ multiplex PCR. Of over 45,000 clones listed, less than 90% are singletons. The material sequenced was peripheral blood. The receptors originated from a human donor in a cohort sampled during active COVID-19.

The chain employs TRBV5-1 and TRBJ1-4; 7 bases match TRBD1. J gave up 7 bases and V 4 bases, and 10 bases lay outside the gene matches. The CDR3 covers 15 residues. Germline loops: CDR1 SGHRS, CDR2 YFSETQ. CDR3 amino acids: CASSAETGPGEKLFF. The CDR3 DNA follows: TGCGCCAGCAGCGCCGAGACAGGGCCGGGTGAAAAACTGTTTTTT. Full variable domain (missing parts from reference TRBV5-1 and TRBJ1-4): KAGVTQTPRYLIKTRGQQVTLSCSPISGHRSVSWYQQTPGQGLQFLFEYFSETQRNKGNFPGRFSGRQFSNSRSEMNVSTLELGDSALYLCASSAETGPGEKLFFGSGTQLSVL.

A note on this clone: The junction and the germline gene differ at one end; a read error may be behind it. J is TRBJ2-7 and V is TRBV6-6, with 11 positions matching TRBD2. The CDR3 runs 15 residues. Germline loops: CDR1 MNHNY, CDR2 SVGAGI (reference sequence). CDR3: CASSYRGLAGGHENF. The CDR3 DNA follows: TGTGCCAGCAGTTACCGTGGTCTAGCGGGGGGTCACGAGAACTTC.